These 3 T cell receptor beta chains originate from one sample sequenced in a study of spatial heterogeneity in lung cancer. The study, taken as a whole, reports: Expanded alpha and beta TCR counts within tumors tracked tumor mutation counts.

TCRdb itself ran the 5' RACE reads through MiXCR, one entry per CDR3 protein. Of about 3,900 distinct CDR3 sequences in the sample, about 4% are singletons; the top ten hold approximately 51%. Time point in this sample: sample taken at primary tumor resection. These receptors have no known antigen. This material consisted of lung tumor tissue, taken at surgery. The receptors stem from a male donor with early-stage non-small cell lung cancer.

This clonotype has at least ten counts. The gene calls are TRBV28 and TRBJ1-5; D is unclear. V lost 3 bases to trimming and J lost 13 bases, with 13 bases between them. Per the germline V gene, CDR1 is MDHEN and CDR2 is SYDVKM. The CDR3 runs 12 residues. CDR3: CASSLVRRAQHF. CDR3 bases: TGTGCCAGCAGTTTGGTGCGCCGGGCACAGCATTTT.

There are a few counts of this clonotype. This chain connects TRBV7-9 to TRBJ2-2, with 7 bases fitting TRBD2. The CDR3 runs 15 residues. V was pared by 2 bases and J by 3 bases, with 3 bases of the junction left unmatched. Looked up from germline, CDR1 is SEHNR and CDR2 is FQNEAQ (reference sequence). CDR3 sequence: CASSLTSVDTGELFF. In DNA form, the CDR3 reads TGTGCCAGCAGCTTAACTAGCGTCGACACCGGGGAGCTGTTTTTT.

This clonotype showed up many times. This chain links TRBV7-2 with TRBJ1-2; tentatively, D is TRBD1 (5 bases). The CDR3 totals 14 residues. The germline V and J ends were trimmed by 0 bases and 3 bases, with 8 bases remaining between them. Germline lookup yields CDR1 SGHTA and CDR2 FQGNSA. The chain's CDR3 is CASSLAGRDYGYTF. Here the CDR3 DNA reads TGTGCCAGCAGCTTAGCGGGCAGGGACTATGGCTACACCTTC.